These T cell receptor beta chains were read from a single sample in a study of spatial heterogeneity in lung cancer. TCRdb redid the calling of the 5' RACE reads with MiXCR, one entry per CDR3 protein. The data hold some 32,000 distinct CDR3 sequences, with about 10% observed a single time. This specimen was PBMCs, taken at follow-up. The receptors come from a female donor with early-stage non-small cell lung cancer. Each CDR3 is given with its conserved first and last residue. D genes are given only for firm matches. The size entry is marked missing in some rows and otherwise reads once, few, many or a size class.

J,size,V,D,DNA,CDR3
TRBJ1-1,many,TRBV5-6,-,TGTGCCAGCAGCTCGGGGCTCGGCACTGAAGCTTTCTTT,CASSSGLGTEAFF
TRBJ2-2,-,TRBV19,-,TGTGCCAGTAGTCCAGCGGGGAACACCGGGGAGCTGTTTTTT,CASSPAGNTGELFF
TRBJ2-1,-,TRBV5-5,TRBD1,TGTGCCAGCAGCTTAAGGTCGGGACAGGGTCCGTTTGGTGAGCAGTTCTTC,CASSLRSGQGPFGEQFF
TRBJ2-4,-,TRBV28,-,TGTGCCAGCACCCCAGACAGAGCCAAAAACATTCAGTACTTC,CASTPDRAKNIQYF
TRBJ1-1,many,TRBV27,TRBD1,TGTGCCAGCAGTTCCGGGACAGGGTTGAACACTGAAGCTTTCTTT,CASSSGTGLNTEAFF
TRBJ2-7,many,TRBV29-1,-,TGCAGCGTTGATGACCCCACCTTCTACGAGCAGTACTTC,CSVDDPTFYEQYF
TRBJ1-5,many,TRBV6-2/TRBV6-3,-,TGTGCCAGCAGTTACTCCTCCGGCAATCAGCCCCAGCATTTT,CASSYSSGNQPQHF
TRBJ2-7,-,TRBV6-1,TRBD1,TGTGCCAGCAGTCCCCAAGGGACAGACGAGCAGTACTTC,CASSPQGTDEQYF
TRBJ2-7,-,TRBV5-1,-,TGCGCCAGCAGCTTGGGCACAGGGACCTACGAGCAGTACTTC,CASSLGTGTYEQYF
TRBJ1-1,many,TRBV7-9,-,TGTGCCAGCAGCCGAGCGGTCGGAGATGAAGCTTTCTTT,CASSRAVGDEAFF
TRBJ1-1,many,TRBV20-1,-,TGCAGTGCTAGTCCGGGGCTTCTTCAAGCTTTCTTT,CSASPGLLQAFF
TRBJ1-1,many,TRBV18,-,TGTGCCAGCTCACCACTAAACAGGGCTGAGGGAGCTTTCTTT,CASSPLNRAEGAFF
TRBJ1-2,-,TRBV6-1,TRBD1,TGTGCCAGCCTGGACCAAGGGACAGGGGTTTTCGGGCATGGCTACACCTTC,CASLDQGTGVFGHGYTF
TRBJ2-2,many,TRBV27,-,TGTGCCAGCAGTTTAAATAGTCTGTCCCCCGGGGCCGGGGAGCTGTTTTTT,CASSLNSLSPGAGELFF
TRBJ2-1,-,TRBV7-2,-,TGTGCCAGCCTACCCCGGGCGGGGGCGAACAATGAGCAGTTCTTC,CASLPRAGANNEQFF
TRBJ1-2,-,TRBV7-6,-,TGTGCCAGCAGCCCTCTCAGGGGTCAGAACTATGGCTACACCTTC,CASSPLRGQNYGYTF
TRBJ2-2,many,TRBV3-1,-,TGTGCCAGCAGCCGGCAGCCGAACACCGGGGAGCTGTTTTTT,CASSRQPNTGELFF
TRBJ2-5,many,TRBV29-1,-,TGCAGCTGGGGGGACGCCCCCCAAGAGACCCAGTACTTC,CSWGDAPQETQYF
TRBJ1-4,many,TRBV29-1,TRBD1,TGCAGCGTTCGTACAGGGGTATCGGAAAAACTGTTTTTT,CSVRTGVSEKLFF
TRBJ2-7,-,TRBV27,TRBD2,TGTGCCAGCAGTTTGGGGGGGACCTCCTACGAGCAGTACTTC,CASSLGGTSYEQYF
TRBJ2-2,-,TRBV11-2,-,TGTGCCAGCAGCTTAGATTTCGGGGAGCTGTTTTTT,CASSLDFGELFF
TRBJ2-3,many,TRBV7-9,-,TGTGCCAGCAGCTCCTGGACTAGCACAGATACGCAGTATTTT,CASSSWTSTDTQYF
TRBJ2-1,-,TRBV20-1,TRBD2,TGCAGTGCTAGAGATTTACTAGCGGGGGGAACAAACGAGCAGTTCTTC,CSARDLLAGGTNEQFF
TRBJ2-7,many,TRBV3-1,TRBD2,TGTGCCAGCAGCCAAGGAGGTCGGGGGGTGGACGAGCAGTACTTC,CASSQGGRGVDEQYF
TRBJ2-3,many,TRBV7-2,TRBD2,TGTGCCAGCAGCTTCGGACTAGTTGCAGATACGCAGTATTTT,CASSFGLVADTQYF
TRBJ2-3,many,TRBV28,TRBD2,TGTGCCAGCAGTGACGAGCGGGGGGGCCGGGATACGCAGTATTTT,CASSDERGGRDTQYF